This TCR beta chain came from a study of control samples from healthy donors and cancer patients. This clone was seen once. One end of the junction fails to match germline, which may point to a read error. Germline CDR1 and CDR2: LNHNV and YYDKDF (reference sequence). The CDR3 extends over 16 amino acids. Measured with immunoSEQ multiplex PCR; TCRdb has only the in-frame clones, and not every one. This table holds some 71,000 clones, around nine tenths found once. Sequencing input: PBMCs. The receptor was isolated from a woman aged 50 to 60 with colorectal cancer. This chain connects TRBV15 to TRBJ1-4, with TRBD1 as a possible D gene (6 bases). Written as DNA, the CDR3 is TGTGCCACCAGCGGGGGCCCCGACAGGCGATACGAAAAGCTGTTTTTT. It codes for CATSGGPDRRYEKLFF.